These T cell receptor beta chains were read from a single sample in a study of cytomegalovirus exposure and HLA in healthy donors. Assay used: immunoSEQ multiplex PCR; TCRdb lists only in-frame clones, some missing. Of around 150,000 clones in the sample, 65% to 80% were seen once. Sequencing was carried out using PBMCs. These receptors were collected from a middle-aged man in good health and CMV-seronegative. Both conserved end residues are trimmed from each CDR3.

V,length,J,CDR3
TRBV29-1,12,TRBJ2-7,SVEGGTDPYEQY
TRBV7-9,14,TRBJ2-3,ASSSLSVSSTDTQY
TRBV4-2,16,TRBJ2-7,ASSHAVAGTGASYEQY
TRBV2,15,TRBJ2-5,ASSGLAAGGEGETQY
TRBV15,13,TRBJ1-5,ATSRDLSGVQPQH
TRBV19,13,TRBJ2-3,ASSRTTGRTDTQY
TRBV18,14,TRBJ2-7,ASSSNSGQGSYEQY
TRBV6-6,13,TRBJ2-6,ASSKTGAGANGLT
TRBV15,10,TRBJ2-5,ATSRGRETQY
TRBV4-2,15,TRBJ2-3,ASSQGHSGSQADTQY
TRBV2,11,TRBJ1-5,ASSGSVNQPQH
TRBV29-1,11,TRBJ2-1,SVLGTGLYEQF
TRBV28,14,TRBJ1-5,ASSLKGGGNNQPQH
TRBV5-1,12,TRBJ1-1,ASSFAGDSTEAF
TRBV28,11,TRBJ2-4,ASSSPRRDIQY
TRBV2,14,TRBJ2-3,ASSERLAVSTDTQY
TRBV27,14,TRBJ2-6,ASTPLGASGANVLT
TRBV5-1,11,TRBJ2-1,ASSINQGYEQF
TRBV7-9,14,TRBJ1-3,SSSLATGSSGNTIY
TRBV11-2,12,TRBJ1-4,ASSLNRGIEKLF
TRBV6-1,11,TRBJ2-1,ASSRDRGNEQF
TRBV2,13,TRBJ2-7,ASSEGAGKDYEQY
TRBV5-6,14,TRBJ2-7,ASSPRTPLWRFEQY
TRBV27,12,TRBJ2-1,ASSSLADYNEQF
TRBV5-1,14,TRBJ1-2,ASSVDGTGANYGYT
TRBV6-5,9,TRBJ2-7,ASRSDKEQY
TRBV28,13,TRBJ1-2,ASSLSPVRGYGYT
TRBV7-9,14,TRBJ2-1,SSSLGEAGGYNEQF
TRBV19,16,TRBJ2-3,ASSIIVGSGRRTDTQY
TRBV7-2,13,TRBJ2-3,ASSLVMASTDTQY
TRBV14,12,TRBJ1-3,ASSQQGTGNTIY
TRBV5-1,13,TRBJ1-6,ASSSEGQGNSPLH
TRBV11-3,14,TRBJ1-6,ASSPGGGGPNSPLH
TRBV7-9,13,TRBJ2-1,SSSLGFLADNEQF
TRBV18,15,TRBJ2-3,ASSPLPSGSPSDTQY
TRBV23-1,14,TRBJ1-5,ASKAPKTGSNQPQH
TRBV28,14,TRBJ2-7,ASSHGTSGPSYEQY
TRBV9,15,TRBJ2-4,ASSVTTGLGAKNIQY
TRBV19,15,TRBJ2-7,ASSQFPGQTFTYEQY
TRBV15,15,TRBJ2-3,ATSRDPAGGVLDTQY
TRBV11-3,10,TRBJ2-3,ASSFGRNTQY
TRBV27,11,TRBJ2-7,ASSRTASYEQY
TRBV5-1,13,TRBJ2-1,ASSLAGTEYNEQF
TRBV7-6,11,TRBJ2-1,ASSLSAGNEQF
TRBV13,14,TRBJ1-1,ASTHGTAVVNTEAF
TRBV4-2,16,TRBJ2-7,ASSQERGGTTLPYEQY
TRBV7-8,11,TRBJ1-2,ASSLGRESSYT
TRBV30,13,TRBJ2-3,AWGPGTGNTDTQY
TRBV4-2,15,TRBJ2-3,ASSQGTPRGATDTQY
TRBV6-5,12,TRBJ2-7,ASSHRGRPYEQY
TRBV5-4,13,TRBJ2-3,ASSLTSGSPDTQY
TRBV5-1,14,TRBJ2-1,ASSRWTSGTYNEQF